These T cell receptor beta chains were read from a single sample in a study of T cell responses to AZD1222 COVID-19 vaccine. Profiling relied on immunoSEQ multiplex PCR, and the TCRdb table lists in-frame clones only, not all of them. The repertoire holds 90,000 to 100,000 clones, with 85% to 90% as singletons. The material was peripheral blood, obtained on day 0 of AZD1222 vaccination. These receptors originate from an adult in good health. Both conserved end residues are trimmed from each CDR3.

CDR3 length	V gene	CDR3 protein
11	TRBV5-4	ASSLQQNTEAF
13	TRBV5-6	ASSFRYSNNSPLH
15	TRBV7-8	ASSLAASGYGTGELF
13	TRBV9	ASSAGQQLNEKLF
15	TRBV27	ASSPIDPRQAHYGYT
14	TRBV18	ASSPGPGFGTDTQY
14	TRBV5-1	ASSPEAGHSGNTIY
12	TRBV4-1	ASSKRSGQETQY
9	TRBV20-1	SAEQTYTQY
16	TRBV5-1	ASSFVRTGGTATFGQY
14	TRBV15	ATSRDRGRGGYGYT
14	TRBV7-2	ASSSGTSGGTDTQY
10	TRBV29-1	SAQGWGDTQY
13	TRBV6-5	ASTIRGGYQETQY
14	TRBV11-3	ASSPWTSGGVVTQY
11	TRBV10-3	AISEMGRGTQY
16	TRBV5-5	ASSLFFGLAGAPDTQY
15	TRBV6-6	ASSRRGVARDGETQY
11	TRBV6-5	ASSYSRGYEQY
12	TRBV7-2	ASSLGAQNSPLH
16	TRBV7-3	ASSRASPDRANNYGYT
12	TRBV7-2	ASSFLTGAYEQY
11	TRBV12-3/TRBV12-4	ASSFNRASPLH
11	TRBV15	ATNRDRGYEQY
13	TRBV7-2	ASSSLQGLNEKLF
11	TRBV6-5	ASTQSMNTEAF
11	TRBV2	ANRRDSNQPQH
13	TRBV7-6	ASSKTSGNTGELF
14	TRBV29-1	SVEDPSGSSVNEQF
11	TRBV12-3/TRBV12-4	ASSSGGGNTIY
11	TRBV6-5	ASRTRTLEKLF
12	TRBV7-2	ASSFGTDTGELF
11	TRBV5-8	ASSYTGSQPQH
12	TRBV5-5	ASGESTGYYEQY
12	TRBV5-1	ASSLFGSNEKLF
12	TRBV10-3	AIRRLAGESEQY
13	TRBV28	ASIQGGQSDQPQH
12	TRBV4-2	ASSQDGGVETQY
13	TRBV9	ASSPGSATYNEQF
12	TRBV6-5	ASRLQGAREKLF
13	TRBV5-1	ASSLAGTVNEKLF
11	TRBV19	ASSRQGNQPQH
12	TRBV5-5	ASSLGQGEDTQY
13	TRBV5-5	ASSLGLDGPYGYT
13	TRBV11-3	ASSLVAGVGNEQF
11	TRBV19	ASSDLLNYEQY
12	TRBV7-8	ASSLGTEGSPLH
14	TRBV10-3	AISESPATSTDTQY
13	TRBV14	ASSPTAHSGNTIY
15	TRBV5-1	ASSLAGPSQGGSGYT
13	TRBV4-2	ASRSMGGRTDTQY
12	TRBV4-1	ASSHGTGIYEQY
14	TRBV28	ASRLIGAGQNQPQH